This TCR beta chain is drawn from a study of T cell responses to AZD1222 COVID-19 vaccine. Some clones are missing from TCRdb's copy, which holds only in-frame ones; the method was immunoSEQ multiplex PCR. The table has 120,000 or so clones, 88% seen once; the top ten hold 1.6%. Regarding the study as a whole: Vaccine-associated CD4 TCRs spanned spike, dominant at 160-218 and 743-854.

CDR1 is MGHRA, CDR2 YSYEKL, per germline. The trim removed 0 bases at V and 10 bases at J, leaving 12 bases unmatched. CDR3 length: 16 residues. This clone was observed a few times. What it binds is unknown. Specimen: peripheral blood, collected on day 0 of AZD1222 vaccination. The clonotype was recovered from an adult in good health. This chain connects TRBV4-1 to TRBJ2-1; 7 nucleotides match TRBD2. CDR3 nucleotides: TGCGCCAGCAGCCAAGAGACTAGCAGGACATTAAAAGAGCAGTTCTTC. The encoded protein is CASSQETSRTLKEQFF.